The entry below gives a single T cell receptor beta chain sequence along with its context. Germline V gene lookup returns CDR1 SGHRS and CDR2 YFSETQ. CDR3 length: 19 residues. V lost 0 bases and J lost 7; bases outside the gene matches: 14. This sample was included in a study of blood T cell repertoires in COVID-19. About the study: The origin of the acute and convalescent COVID-19 samples was the United States, Italy and Spain. Nucleic acid was either cDNA or gDNA, and it came from T cells, B-cell-depleted T cells, or PBMCs.

Original analysis: Cell counts per sample came from amplifying reference gene primers. Assay used: immunoSEQ multiplex PCR; TCRdb lists only in-frame clones, some missing. V and J calls and clone size come straight from that table; D and trimming were deduced from the DNA. The sample lists 35,000 to 45,000 clones; approximately 88% were seen once. The receptor comes from a human donor in a cohort sampled during active COVID-19. The sample consisted of peripheral blood. V usage is TRBV5-1 and J usage is TRBJ2-1, with TRBD2 matching over 12 bases. DNA for the CDR3: TGCGCCAGCAGCTTGGCGCGGACTAGCGGGAAGGGGCTGGGAAATGAGCAGTTCTTC. Translated: CASSLARTSGKGLGNEQFF.